The rows below give T cell receptor beta chains drawn from one sample of a study of T cells in Graves' hyperthyroidism and ophthalmopathy. Each CDR3 protein gets one entry after TCRdb re-called the multiplex PCR reads with MiXCR. The sample has more than 550,000 distinct CDR3 sequences; roughly 17% are singletons. Source material: blood. Every receptor here comes from a man between 45 and 60 years old with Graves' hyperthyroidism. CDR3s include the opening cysteine and the closing phenylalanine or tryptophan. The order of the fields is V gene, CDR3 length, clone size, J gene, D gene, CDR3 protein, CDR3 DNA. D genes are given only for firm matches. Clone size is not always given. Where it is, it says once, few, many or a class for expanded clones.

TRBV20-1	17	many	TRBJ2-1	-	CSARARASDSSYNEQFF	TGCAGTGCTAGAGCACGGGCTAGCGATAGCTCCTACAATGAGCAGTTCTTC
TRBV12-3/TRBV12-4	15	few	TRBJ2-3	-	CASSSWALRTDTQYF	TGTGCCAGCAGTTCGTGGGCCCTCCGCACAGATACGCAGTATTTT
TRBV12-3/TRBV12-4	16	many	TRBJ2-5	TRBD2	CASSFNDGRGQETQYF	TGTGCCAGCAGTTTTAACGACGGGAGGGGCCAAGAGACCCAGTACTTC
TRBV19	14	-	TRBJ2-2	-	CASSIALNTGELFF	TGTGCCAGTAGCATAGCCCTTAACACCGGGGAGCTGTTTTTT
TRBV6-5	12	many	TRBJ1-2	-	CASSPGQSGYTF	TGTGCCAGCAGTCCAGGACAGAGTGGCTACACCTTC
TRBV3-1	15	few	TRBJ2-1	-	CASSQAREMYNEQFF	TGTGCCAGCAGCCAAGCACGGGAGATGTACAATGAGCAGTTCTTC
TRBV11-2	13	many	TRBJ1-5	-	CASSLVLGQPQHF	TGTGCCAGCAGCTTAGTTTTAGGTCAGCCCCAGCATTTT
TRBV12-3/TRBV12-4	12	many	TRBJ1-6	-	CASSLNPMTLHF	TGTGCCAGCAGTTTAAATCCGATGACCCTCCACTTT
TRBV4-3	14	once	TRBJ2-5	TRBD1	CASSHGQGRETQYF	TGCGCCAGCAGCCACGGACAGGGGAGGGAGACCCAGTACTTC
TRBV7-8	17	few	TRBJ2-5	-	CASTQTRGYRGEETQYF	TGTGCCAGCACCCAGACTCGAGGGTATAGGGGGGAAGAGACCCAGTACTTC
TRBV28	14	-	TRBJ1-2	TRBD1	CASSLGQPPYGYTF	TGTGCCAGCAGTTTGGGACAGCCCCCATATGGCTACACCTTC
TRBV5-1	13	many	TRBJ2-7	-	CASSLGDFDEQYF	TGCGCCAGCAGCTTGGGCGACTTCGACGAGCAGTACTTC
TRBV6-5	15	many	TRBJ2-7	-	CASSYAGGPTYEQYF	TGTGCCAGCAGTTACGCCGGGGGCCCCACCTACGAGCAGTACTTC
TRBV2	11	many	TRBJ2-7	-	CASIRGKEQYF	TGTGCCAGCATCAGGGGTAAAGAGCAGTACTTC
TRBV16	14	-	TRBJ2-7	-	CASSQTGRTYEQYF	TGTGCCAGCAGCCAAACGGGACGGACCTACGAGCAGTACTTC
TRBV6-1	15	-	TRBJ1-4	TRBD1	CASSLRQGPGEKLFF	TGTGCCAGCAGTCTTCGACAGGGGCCGGGGGAAAAACTGTTTTTT
TRBV6-2/TRBV6-3	15	many	TRBJ2-7	-	CASSYSGHYSYEQYF	TGTGCCAGCAGTTACTCAGGACATTACTCCTACGAGCAGTACTTC
TRBV28	18	-	TRBJ2-1	TRBD2	CASTDGGVGSGSRNEQFF	TGTGCCAGCACCGATGGGGGGGTTGGGAGCGGGAGTCGGAATGAGCAGTTCTTC
TRBV2	12	many	TRBJ1-1	-	CASSGPNTEAFF	TGTGCCAGCAGCGGACCAAACACTGAAGCTTTCTTT
TRBV20-1	19	-	TRBJ2-3	TRBD2	CSARTLGTSGDPSTDTQYF	TGCAGTGCTAGAACCCTCGGGACTAGCGGAGACCCTAGCACAGATACGCAGTATTTT
TRBV27	15	many	TRBJ2-1	TRBD2	CASSSSGISYNEQFF	TGTGCCAGCAGTTCTAGCGGGATCAGCTACAATGAGCAGTTCTTC
TRBV6-1	16	-	TRBJ2-1	TRBD2	CASSTGLAGGAHEQFF	TGTGCCAGCAGTACTGGACTAGCGGGGGGGGCTCATGAGCAGTTCTTC
TRBV7-3	15	-	TRBJ1-2	-	CASSLTGGMEYGYTF	TGTGCCAGCAGCTTAACGGGCGGGATGGAATATGGCTACACCTTC
TRBV19	14	many	TRBJ2-7	-	CASSPRDGSYEQYF	TGTGCCAGTAGTCCACGGGACGGCTCCTACGAGCAGTACTTC
TRBV3-1	14	-	TRBJ1-1	TRBD1	CASSLLTGGTEAFF	TGTGCCAGCAGCCTCTTAACAGGGGGAACTGAAGCTTTCTTT
TRBV20-1	16	-	TRBJ2-2	TRBD2	CSASQRSGRSTGELFF	TGCAGTGCTAGCCAGAGGAGCGGGAGATCAACCGGGGAGCTGTTTTTT
TRBV30	16	few	TRBJ2-1	TRBD1	CAWSKTGLTSYNEQFF	TGTGCCTGGAGTAAGACAGGGTTGACCTCCTACAATGAGCAGTTCTTC
TRBV29-1	12	many	TRBJ1-2	-	CSVEGGKNGYTF	TGCAGCGTTGAAGGTGGGAAGAATGGCTACACCTTC
TRBV19	17	few	TRBJ1-5	TRBD1	CASSIEQGRTYDQPQHF	TGTGCCAGTAGTATAGAACAGGGGCGAACGTATGATCAGCCCCAGCATTTT
TRBV5-4	15	-	TRBJ1-2	TRBD1	CASSPDPGQDYGYTF	TGTGCCAGCAGTCCCGATCCGGGACAGGACTATGGCTACACCTTC
TRBV2	16	many	TRBJ1-5	TRBD1	CASTTGDYSSNQPQHF	TGTGCCAGCACCACAGGGGACTATAGTAGCAATCAGCCCCAGCATTTT
TRBV4-1	16	many	TRBJ2-5	-	CASSQEGWPGSETQYF	TGCGCCAGCAGCCAAGAAGGTTGGCCAGGGTCGGAGACCCAGTACTTC
TRBV3-1	14	many	TRBJ1-2	-	CASSQDLGEYGYTF	TGTGCCAGCAGCCAAGATCTAGGGGAATATGGCTACACCTTC
TRBV28	17	-	TRBJ2-2	TRBD2	CASQLLAGGGNTGELFF	TGTGCCAGTCAACTCCTAGCGGGAGGTGGGAACACCGGGGAGCTGTTTTTT
TRBV19	17	-	TRBJ2-3	TRBD2	CASSIRAGLPYTDTQYF	TGTGCCAGTAGTATTCGGGCGGGACTACCCTACACAGATACGCAGTATTTT
TRBV2	17	many	TRBJ2-3	TRBD1	CASSDEPGTGYTDTQYF	TGTGCCAGCAGTGATGAGCCGGGGACAGGGTACACAGATACGCAGTATTTT
TRBV11-2	17	many	TRBJ2-5	TRBD1	CASSLDRTTGWRETQYF	TGTGCCAGCAGCTTAGACCGTACGACAGGGTGGCGAGAGACCCAGTACTTC
TRBV19	20	-	TRBJ2-2	TRBD2	CASSTPTGGREPPNTGELFF	TGTGCCAGTAGTACACCAACCGGCGGGAGAGAGCCCCCGAACACCGGGGAGCTGTTTTTT
TRBV18	15	few	TRBJ1-1	-	CASSPQEGQYTEAFF	TGTGCCAGCTCACCCCAGGAGGGTCAGTACACTGAAGCTTTCTTT
TRBV9	14	-	TRBJ2-1	TRBD1	CASSAPGQNNEQFF	TGTGCCAGCAGCGCCCCGGGACAGAACAATGAGCAGTTCTTC
TRBV20-1	14	many	TRBJ2-5	-	CSAQLTGRVETQYF	TGCAGTGCACAACTAACAGGGAGGGTGGAGACCCAGTACTTC
TRBV6-2/TRBV6-3	12	few	TRBJ1-1	-	CASRQVGTEAFF	TGTGCCAGCAGACAAGTGGGCACTGAAGCTTTCTTT
TRBV27	15	-	TRBJ2-6	-	CASSFQRAGANVLTF	TGTGCCAGCAGTTTTCAGAGAGCTGGGGCCAACGTCCTGACTTTC
TRBV20-1	12	once	TRBJ1-5	-	CSVHRGNQPQHF	TGCAGTGTCCACCGAGGTAACCAGCCCCAGCATTTT
TRBV24-1	16	few	TRBJ2-6	-	CATSDAVAAGANVLTF	TGTGCCACCAGTGATGCCGTGGCAGCAGGGGCCAACGTCCTGACTTTC
TRBV6-1	13	many	TRBJ1-2	TRBD1	CASRGQGRTRYTF	TGTGCCAGCAGAGGACAGGGACGAACCCGCTACACCTTC
TRBV19	13	few	TRBJ2-5	-	CASRPGQQETQYF	TGTGCCAGTAGACCGGGACAACAAGAGACCCAGTACTTC
TRBV27	16	many	TRBJ2-1	-	CASSSYSLLSYNEQFF	TGTGCCAGCAGTTCATACAGCCTGCTTAGCTACAATGAGCAGTTCTTC
TRBV3-1	15	few	TRBJ1-5	-	CASSQDESRAQPQHF	TGTGCCAGCAGCCAAGATGAGTCCAGGGCGCAGCCCCAGCATTTT
TRBV6-1	15	few	TRBJ2-7	-	CASSSGSGTSYEQYF	TGTGCCAGCAGTTCAGGTAGCGGAACCTCCTACGAGCAGTACTTC
TRBV18	15	many	TRBJ2-7	-	CASSPPGLYAYEQYF	TGTGCCAGCTCACCACCAGGGCTTTATGCCTACGAGCAGTACTTC
TRBV7-9	14	few	TRBJ2-5	TRBD2	CASSDSGRLETQYF	TGTGCCAGCAGCGATAGCGGGAGACTAGAGACCCAGTACTTC